The 11 T cell receptor beta chains below all came from one sample that was sequenced in a study of cytomegalovirus exposure and HLA in healthy donors. Both 60 Vbeta primers and 13 Jbeta primers went into the PCR. Clones were read by immunoSEQ multiplex PCR, and TCRdb kept only the in-frame ones, dropping some. The sample consists of 150,000 to 200,000 clones, under 75% of them appearing once. The sample was PBMCs. These receptors all come from a man aged 40-49 years in good health and CMV-seropositive.

The chain employs TRBV7-2 and TRBJ2-1; 11 positions agree with TRBD2. This CDR3 comprises 15 residues. V lost 5 bases to trimming and J lost 8 bases; unmatched junction nucleotides: 8. Per the germline V gene, CDR1 is SGHTA and CDR2 is FQGNSA. DNA for the CDR3: TGTGCCAGCAGCCACTGGGGACTAGCGGCCGATGAGCAGTTCTTC. Residues: CASSHWGLAADEQFF.

V is TRBV29-1 and J is TRBJ2-1; TRBD2 aligns across 13 bases. Germline CDR1 is SQVTM and CDR2 is ANQGSEA. V dropped 7 bases and J dropped 5; count of bases not matched to a gene: 2. This CDR3 spans 13 amino acids. The CDR3 region has the DNA TGCAGCGGGACTAGCGGGGGTAACAATGAGCAGTTCTTC. Residues: CSGTSGGNNEQFF.

Of note for this clone: This sample includes further DNA sequences coding for the same CDR3. The rearrangement uses TRBV6-4 and TRBJ2-3; 10 bases align to TRBD2. CDR1 is MRHNA and CDR2 is SNTAGT in the germline V gene. The CDR3 has 15 residues. V lost 0 bases, J lost 4 bases, and 1 base stayed unmatched. The CDR3 spells CASSDSSGGADTQYF. CDR3 nucleotide sequence: TGTGCCAGCAGTGACTCGAGCGGGGGGGCAGATACGCAGTATTTT.

This chain uses TRBV19 with TRBJ2-5; no clear D. Trimming removed 1 base from V and 1 base from J, with 7 bases in between. CDR3 length: 14 residues. Per germline, CDR1 LNHDA and CDR2 SQIVND (reference sequence). The CDR3 loop is CASSIGQSQETQYF. As DNA, the CDR3 is TGTGCCAGTAGTATAGGGCAGTCCCAAGAGACCCAGTACTTC.

The chain links TRBV7-8 to TRBJ2-2, with 7 bases that match TRBD1. The junction had 14 bases not matched to a gene; V was cut back by 5 bases and J by 5 bases. Germline assignment: CDR1 SGHVS and CDR2 FQNEAQ. This CDR3 has 17 residues. The CDR3 loop reads CASSRPGQNRVTGELFF. DNA of the CDR3: TGTGCCAGCAGCAGACCGGGACAGAACAGGGTAACCGGGGAGCTGTTTTTT.

Worth noting for this clone: The sample has other DNA sequences that encode this CDR3 too. V and J are TRBV9 and TRBJ1-3; D call uncertain. V lost 2 bases and J lost 0, with 9 bases in between. The CDR3 totals 15 residues. Germline V lookup: CDR1 SGDLS, CDR2 YYNGEE. Written as DNA, the CDR3 is TGTGCCAGCAGCGTTCTTGGGAGCTCTGGAAACACCATATATTTT. As protein: CASSVLGSSGNTIYF. Drawing the rest from reference TRBV9 and TRBJ1-3, the complete variable domain is DSGVTQTPKHLITATGQRVTLRCSPRSGDLSVYWYQQSLDQGLQFLIQYYNGEERAKGNILERFSAQQFPDLHSELNLSSLELGDSALYFCASSVLGSSGNTIYFGEGSWLTVV.

The chain links TRBV9 to TRBJ2-5, with 12 nucleotides matching TRBD1. With the DNA end fitting TRBJ2-7 better, the J assignment may be wrong. This CDR3 has 16 residues. Germline-derived CDR1 and CDR2 are SGDLS and YYNGEE. The CDR3 reads CASSVGGTGGWYEQYF. The CDR3 DNA reads TGTGCCAGCAGCGTAGGGGGGACAGGGGGCTGGTACGAGCAGTACTTC.

The rearrangement joins TRBV10-2 to TRBJ1-4, with 9 bases fitting TRBD1. V was pared by 2 bases and J by 2 bases, with 3 bases of the junction left unmatched. The CDR3 is 16 amino acids. Germline V CDR1 and CDR2: WSHSY, SAAADI. The CDR3 DNA reads as TGCGCCAGCAGTGAGGACAGGGGGATCACTAATGAAAAACTGTTTTTT. It specifies CASSEDRGITNEKLFF.

The gene calls are TRBV5-5 and TRBJ1-1; 7 bases line up with TRBD1. The CDR3 covers 14 residues. Unmatched junction bases numbered 5, after V lost 4 bases and J lost 2 bases. Germline assignment: CDR1 SGHKS and CDR2 YYEKEE (reference sequence). CDR3 DNA: TGTGCCAGCAGCCGTGGGACAGCTAACACTGAAGCTTTCTTT. Translating gives CASSRGTANTEAFF.

This clone appeared once. The V call is TRBV4-3, the J call TRBJ1-1, with D tentatively TRBD1 (5 bases). V was pared by 1 base and J by 1 base, with 10 bases between. CDR3 length: 15 residues. Per the germline V gene, CDR1 is LGHNA and CDR2 is YSLEER. DNA of the CDR3: TGCGCCAGCAGCCAAGGGGGCCCCCGGAACACTGAAGCTTTCTTT. Translating it yields CASSQGGPRNTEAFF.

In this sample, this clone turned up a few times. The CDR3 sequence is CASSLGSTGAVGELFF. The CDR3 bases are TGCGCCAGCAGCCTCGGCTCGACAGGGGCGGTGGGGGAGCTGTTTTTT. V and J are TRBV4-3 and TRBJ2-2; TRBD1 matches at 8 bases. Germline trimming cut 4 bases from V and 8 bases from J; bases unmatched to any gene: 12. The CDR3 has 16 amino acids. Germline V gene sequence: CDR1 LGHNA, CDR2 YSLEER.